The sequence of this T cell receptor (beta chain) was determined in a study of blood T cell repertoires in COVID-19. Study-wide background: Some COVID-19 samples were acute and others convalescent; all came from the United States, Italy and Spain. Sample material is recorded as cDNA or gDNA derived from T cells, B-cell-depleted T cells, or PBMCs.

V was trimmed by 4 bases and J by 9 bases, leaving 12 bases between them. The CDR3 loop spans 12 amino acids. Per the authors' pipeline: Cell counts per sample came from amplifying reference gene primers. Here immunoSEQ multiplex PCR was the method, and the copy in TCRdb shows in-frame clones only, minus some. V, J and clone size reflect that table, while D and trimming were determined from the DNA. The sample contains 350,000 or so clones, 65% to 85% of which appear only once. The chain has TRBV12-3 or TRBV12-4 and TRBJ1-1, with D possibly being TRBD1 (6 bases). The clonotype was recovered from a man aged 30 to 45 with active or convalescent COVID-19. Specimen: peripheral blood. CDR3 nucleotide sequence: TGTGCCAGCAGTTGGGATACAGGGAAAGCTTTCTTT. Translating gives CASSWDTGKAFF.